The present TCR beta chain was sequenced within a study of identical twins. A universal primer site was added by template switching, and unique molecular identifiers were carried by the cDNA. TCRdb re-analysed the 5' RACE reads in MiXCR, keeping a single row per CDR3 protein. This table has more than 200,000 distinct CDR3 sequences, over 13% appearing once. The ends were cut back, 6 bases at V and 1 base at J, with 10 bases in the middle. This CDR3 has 14 amino acids. This clonotype was seen only a few times. Input material: memory (CD45RO+) T cells sorted from blood. The clonotype was recovered from a woman younger than 35 in good health. The chain combines TRBV12-3 or TRBV12-4 with TRBJ1-3; D not certain. CDR3 nucleotides: TGTGCCAGCAGCCCTAGAGCGTCTGGAAACACCATATATTTT. Its protein is CASSPRASGNTIYF.